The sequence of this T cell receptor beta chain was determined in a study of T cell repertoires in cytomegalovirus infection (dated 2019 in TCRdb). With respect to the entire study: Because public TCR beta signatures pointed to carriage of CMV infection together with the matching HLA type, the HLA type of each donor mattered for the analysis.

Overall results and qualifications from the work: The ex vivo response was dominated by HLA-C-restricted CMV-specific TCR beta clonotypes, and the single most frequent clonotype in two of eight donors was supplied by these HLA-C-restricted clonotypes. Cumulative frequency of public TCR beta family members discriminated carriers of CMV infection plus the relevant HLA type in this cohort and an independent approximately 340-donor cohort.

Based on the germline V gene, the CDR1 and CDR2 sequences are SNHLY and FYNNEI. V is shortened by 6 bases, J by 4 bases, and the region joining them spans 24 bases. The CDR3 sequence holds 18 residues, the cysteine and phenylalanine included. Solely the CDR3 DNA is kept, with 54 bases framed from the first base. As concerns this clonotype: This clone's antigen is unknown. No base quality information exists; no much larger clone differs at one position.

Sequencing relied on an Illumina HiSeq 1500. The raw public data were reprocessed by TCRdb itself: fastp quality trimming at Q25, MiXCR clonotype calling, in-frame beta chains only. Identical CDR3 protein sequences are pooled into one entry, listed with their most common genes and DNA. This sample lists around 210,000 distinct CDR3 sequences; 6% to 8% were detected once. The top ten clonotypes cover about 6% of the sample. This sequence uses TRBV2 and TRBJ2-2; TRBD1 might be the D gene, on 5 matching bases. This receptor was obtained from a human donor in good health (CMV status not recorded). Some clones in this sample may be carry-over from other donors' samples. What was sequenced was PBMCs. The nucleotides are TGTGCCAGCAGCCATACCCCTTTGGGGCCTCAGGGCACCGGGGAGCTGTTTTTT. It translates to CASSHTPLGPQGTGELFF.